This T cell receptor (beta chain) was obtained from a study of T cells after somatic rescue of genetic block. The repertoire was sequenced with immunoSEQ multiplex PCR; TCRdb's copy has only in-frame clones and lacks some. The data show fewer than 150,000 clones, about nine tenths seen once. Only a few counts were recorded for this clone. V lost 5 bases, J lost 0 bases, and 9 bases lay in between. Germline CDR1 SGHTA, CDR2 FQGTGA. The CDR3 is 14 amino acids. Input material: peripheral blood mononuclear cells (PBMCs). This TCR derives from a woman aged 18-29 years. The chain has TRBV7-3 and TRBJ2-3; D is uncertain. The CDR3 loop reads CASSNGLSTDTQYF. The CDR3, as DNA: TGTGCCAGCAGCAACGGCCTGAGCACAGATACGCAGTATTTT.